These 13 T cell receptor beta chains share one sample of origin, sequenced in a study of blood T cell repertoires in COVID-19. The repertoire was sequenced with immunoSEQ multiplex PCR; TCRdb's copy has only in-frame clones and lacks some. Among about 82,000 clones listed, about 85% were seen once. Specimen: peripheral blood. Receptors originate from an elderly man with active or convalescent COVID-19.

In this sample, this clone turned up once. V usage is TRBV12-3 or TRBV12-4 and J usage is TRBJ2-7, with 9 bases that match TRBD1. This CDR3 spans 13 amino acids. The junction had 7 bases not matched to a gene; V was cut back by 4 bases and J by 9 bases. The CDR3 DNA sequence: TGTGCCAGCAGTTACAGGGGGCCCGAAGGGCAGTACGTC. Translated: CASSYRGPEGQYV.

The chain couples TRBV24-1 to TRBJ2-3, with D possibly being TRBD1 (7 bases). The V and J ends lost 4 bases and 2 bases respectively, with 18 bases between them. CDR1 and CDR2 (germline): KGHDR, SFDVKD. The CDR3 runs to 17 residues. CDR3 coding DNA: TGTGCCACCAGTGACCGGGGGACAGAACTAATCACAGATACGCAGTATTTT. Translated, it gives CATSDRGTELITDTQYF.

The V and J genes are TRBV7-8 and TRBJ1-1; possible D gene TRBD1, 6 bases. Germline V gene sequence: CDR1 SGHVS, CDR2 FQNEAQ. Trimming removed 1 base at V and 7 bases at J, with 10 bases between. The CDR3 is 13 amino acids. The CDR3 sequence is CASSLGPGDEAFF. The CDR3 DNA is TGTGCCAGCAGCTTAGGGCCAGGGGATGAAGCTTTCTTT.

The genes are TRBV7-2 and TRBJ2-3; 7 bases align to TRBD2. The CDR3 contains 17 residues. CDR1 SGHTA and CDR2 FQGNSA come from the germline V gene. Trimming removed 5 bases from V and 8 bases from J; junction bases left unmatched: 19. In nucleotides, the CDR3 is TGTGCCAGCAGCCCCCTACAAGCGGGGAACTTTCCGGTTACGCAGTATTTT. This gives the protein CASSPLQAGNFPVTQYF.

V gene TRBV11-3 combines with J gene TRBJ2-7; unclear D gene. There are 15 residues in the CDR3. Looked up from germline, CDR1 is SGHNT and CDR2 is YENEEA. Deletions cut 4 bases from V and 3 bases from J, with 16 bases between. CDR3 nucleotides: TGTGCCAGCAGCTCGAAAAGTCCGGTCTTCTACGAGCAGTACGTC. It encodes CASSSKSPVFYEQYV.

V is TRBV11-3 and J is TRBJ1-1, with a possible D match to TRBD1 (6 bases). V lost 2 bases to trimming and J lost 1 base, with 11 bases between them. Germline assignment: CDR1 SGHNT and CDR2 YENEEA. This CDR3 comprises 15 residues. The CDR3 region has the DNA TGTGCCAGCAGCTTAACTAGGGGACAGAACACTGAAGCTTTCTTT. Translating gives CASSLTRGQNTEAFF.

Only one count was recorded for this clone. The rearrangement joins TRBV11-3 to TRBJ2-1; possible D gene TRBD2, 6 bases. Germline CDR1 is SGHNT and CDR2 is YENEEA. This CDR3 spans 13 amino acids. Trimming took 4 bases from V and 10 from J, leaving 14 bases between them. The CDR3 coding sequence is TGTGCCAGCAGCTCCCAGACTAGTGGGGAGCAGTTCTTC. This translates into CASSSQTSGEQFF. Combining the CDR3 with reference TRBV11-3 and TRBJ2-1 gives the whole variable domain EAGVVQSPRYKIIEKKQPVAFWCNPISGHNTLYWYLQNLGQGPELLIRYENEEAVDDSQLPKDRFSAERLKGVDSTLKIQPAELGDSAVYLCASSSQTSGEQFFGPGTRLTVL.

This clone has more than one count but fewer than ten. The chain combines TRBV5-1 with TRBJ2-5, with D perhaps matching TRBD1 (6 bases). The V and J ends lost 4 bases and 1 base respectively, with 20 bases between them. The CDR3 loop spans 17 amino acids. Per the germline V gene, CDR1 is SGHRS and CDR2 is YFSETQ. This CDR3 is CASSPNLSRDIQETQYF. The CDR3 nucleotides are TGCGCCAGCAGCCCAAACCTGTCCCGGGACATCCAAGAGACCCAGTACTTC.

The chain has TRBV3-1 (or the pseudogene TRBV3-2) and TRBJ2-3; 7 bases align to TRBD2. There are 15 residues in the CDR3. Germline CDR1 is LGHDT and CDR2 is YNNKEL (reference sequence). The V gene end was trimmed by 5 bases and the J gene end by 1 base; junction bases not matched to a gene: 6. The CDR3 bases are TGTGCCAGCAGCTACTCTAGCGGAGGCACAGATACGCAGTATTTT. This encodes CASSYSSGGTDTQYF.

The chain has TRBV7-9 and TRBJ2-1, with 7 nucleotides matching TRBD2. The CDR3 is 15 amino acids. Germline assignment: CDR1 SEHNR and CDR2 FQNEAQ (reference sequence). V dropped 0 bases and J dropped 6; count of bases not matched to a gene: 5. The CDR3 DNA sequence: TGTGCCAGCAGCTTAGCGGGAGGGTCGGCCAATGAGCAGTTCTTC. Translating gives CASSLAGGSANEQFF.

The chain recombines TRBV28 with TRBJ2-1; 11 nucleotides match TRBD2. The germline V gene has CDR1 MDHEN and CDR2 SYDVKM. The CDR3 extends over 16 amino acids. The V segment lost 6 bases and the J segment 4 bases; nucleotides outside the gene matches: 8. CDR3 amino acids: CASRSTSGGTYNEQFF. The CDR3 DNA reads as TGTGCCAGCAGATCTACTAGCGGGGGTACTTACAATGAGCAGTTCTTC.

The chain joins TRBV19 to TRBJ2-3; no firm D call. V was clipped by 8 bases and J by 1 base, with 13 bases between them. The germline gives CDR1 LNHDA, CDR2 SQIVND (reference sequence). CDR3 length: 14 amino acids. CDR3 bases: TGTGCCAGTTCTGTGTCGAGTGGCACAGATACGCAGTATTTT. Protein: CASSVSSGTDTQYF.

The V gene is TRBV7-8, the J gene TRBJ1-5; 11 bases align to TRBD1. Germline CDR1 SGHVS, CDR2 FQNEAQ. Trimming took 5 bases from V and 2 from J; bases not matched to a gene: 2. The CDR3 runs 15 residues. CDR3 protein: CASSGDRGGNQPQHF. The CDR3 nucleotides are TGTGCCAGCAGCGGGGACAGGGGGGGCAATCAGCCCCAGCATTTT.